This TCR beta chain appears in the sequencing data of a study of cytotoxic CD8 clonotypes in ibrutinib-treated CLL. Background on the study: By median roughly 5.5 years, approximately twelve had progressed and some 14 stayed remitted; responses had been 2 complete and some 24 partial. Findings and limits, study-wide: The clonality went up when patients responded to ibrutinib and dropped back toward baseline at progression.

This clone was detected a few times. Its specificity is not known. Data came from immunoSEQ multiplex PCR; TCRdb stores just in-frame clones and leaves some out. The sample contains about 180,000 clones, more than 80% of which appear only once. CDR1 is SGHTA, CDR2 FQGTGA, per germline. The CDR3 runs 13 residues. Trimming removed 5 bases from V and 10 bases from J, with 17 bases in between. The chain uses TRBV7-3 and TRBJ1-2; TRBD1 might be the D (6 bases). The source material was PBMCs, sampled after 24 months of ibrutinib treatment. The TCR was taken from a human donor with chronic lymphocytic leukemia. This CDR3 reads CASSNPPDRYYTF. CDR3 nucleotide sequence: TGTGCCAGCAGCAACCCCCCGGACAGATACTACACCTTC.